This is a list of T cell receptor beta chains from one sample in a study of radiotherapy plus CTLA-4 blockade in lung cancer. Assay: immunoSEQ multiplex PCR; the TCRdb copy retains only in-frame clones and omits some. The sample yields roughly 58,000 clones, 70% to 85% seen once. The material sequenced was peripheral blood, taken from a patient treated with radiotherapy plus ipilimumab. All receptors come from a human donor with non-small cell lung cancer whose response to radiotherapy plus ipilimumab could not be evaluated. Each CDR3 is given with its conserved first and last residue. The D gene is left open where the match is weak. The size entry is marked missing in some rows and otherwise reads once, few, many or a size class.

TRBV9,TRBJ2-1,-,-,TGTGCCAGCAGCGTAGGGGACTCGCCCAATGAGCAGTTCTTC,CASSVGDSPNEQFF
TRBV15,TRBJ2-5,TRBD1,-,TGTGCCACCAGCAGAGATAACAGGGGAGAAGAGACCCAGTACTTC,CATSRDNRGEETQYF
TRBV7-9,TRBJ2-3,-,-,TGTGCCAGCAGCTTTGGACAACCCAAGAGCACAGATACGCAGTATTTT,CASSFGQPKSTDTQYF
TRBV5-6,TRBJ2-7,TRBD2,-,TGTGCCAGCAGCGCGGATGATAGCGGGAGGGTCACCTACGAGCAGTACTTC,CASSADDSGRVTYEQYF
TRBV19,TRBJ1-2,-,-,TGTGCCAGTAGTTCCTCCGGTGCGGGAAACTATGGCTACACCTTC,CASSSSGAGNYGYTF
TRBV9,TRBJ1-4,TRBD1,-,TGTGCCAGCAGCGTAGGAGGGACAGGGGGTGAAAAACTGTTTTTT,CASSVGGTGGEKLFF
TRBV9,TRBJ1-1,-,-,TGTGCCAGCAGCGTTGATTTAAGGGGGGGATCCCAAGCTTTCTTT,CASSVDLRGGSQAFF
TRBV5-4,TRBJ2-5,TRBD2,-,TGTGCCAGCAGCCCCGACTCTAGCGGACAAGAGACCCAGTACTTC,CASSPDSSGQETQYF
TRBV5-1,TRBJ1-1,-,few,TGCGCCAGCAGCTTGACAGGGAGGAACACTGAAGCTTTCTTT,CASSLTGRNTEAFF
TRBV7-9,TRBJ2-1,-,-,TGTGCCAGCAGCCTGGGGGGTCTATACAATGAGCAGTTCTTC,CASSLGGLYNEQFF
TRBV29-1,TRBJ2-2,-,-,TGCAGCGTTCAAACCGGGACACCCCGTTTGAACCCTCGGACCGGGGAGCTGTTTTTT,CSVQTGTPRLNPRTGELFF
TRBV21-1,TRBJ2-5,-,-,TGTGCCAGCAGCCCGAAGGAGCCTTCGAGCGGGAGACGGGAGACCCAGTACTTC,CASSPKEPSSGRRETQYF
TRBV5-5,TRBJ1-2,TRBD1,-,TGTGCCAGCAGCTTAGGACAGGCCAATACAAACTATGGCTACACCTTC,CASSLGQANTNYGYTF
TRBV5-4,TRBJ2-7,-,-,TGTGCCAGCAGCTCACAGGGCTACGAGCAGTACTTC,CASSSQGYEQYF
TRBV6-5,TRBJ2-3,-,-,TGTGCCAGCAGTCGAGGTTTACGGGATACGCAGTATTTT,CASSRGLRDTQYF
TRBV27,TRBJ1-6,-,few,TGTGCCAGCAGTTTATTGGGGACCAGGGGAAATTCACCCCTCCACTTT,CASSLLGTRGNSPLHF
TRBV11-3,TRBJ2-1,-,few,TGTGCCAGCAGCTTAGCCTCGGTCGCCGGTGAGCAGTTCTTC,CASSLASVAGEQFF
TRBV15,TRBJ1-3,-,-,TGTGCCACCAGCACTAATCCTGGAAACACCATATATTTT,CATSTNPGNTIYF
TRBV7-2,TRBJ1-2,-,few,TGTGCCAGCAGCTTAGAGGGTTCGGGGGGGGACTACACCTTC,CASSLEGSGGDYTF
TRBV7-2,TRBJ2-1,-,-,TGTGCCAGCAGCTTCGGGGCCTACAATGAGCAGTTCTTC,CASSFGAYNEQFF
TRBV27,TRBJ2-1,TRBD1,-,TGTGCCAGCAGTTTATCCCTTGGACAGGGGGGTTACAATGAGCAGTTCTTC,CASSLSLGQGGYNEQFF